This note documents a single T cell receptor (beta chain) sequence. This sequence may be a read error, since a much larger clone differs from it by one base. The entry originates in a study of blood T cell repertoires in COVID-19. In terms of age and location, participants ranged from roughly 18 to 90 years and lived in about two dozen US areas. Cohort allocation depended upon clinical history that participants reported. V dropped 3 bases and J dropped 1 base, with 6 bases sitting between them. The CDR3 runs 13 residues. Germline V gene data show CDR1 as SGHAT and CDR2 as FQNNGV. Data came from immunoSEQ multiplex PCR; TCRdb stores just in-frame clones and leaves some out. The sample carries roughly 250,000 clones, around 85% recorded once.

The sequencing input was PBMCs or T cells enriched from blood (not recorded which). The V and J genes are TRBV11-2 and TRBJ1-1; a weak D match, TRBD1 (5 bases). This sequence was found in a woman aged 50 to 65 who had recovered from COVID-19. The CDR3 DNA reads as TGTGCCAGCAGCTTTCAGGGGAACACTGAAGCTTTCTTT. This encodes CASSFQGNTEAFF.